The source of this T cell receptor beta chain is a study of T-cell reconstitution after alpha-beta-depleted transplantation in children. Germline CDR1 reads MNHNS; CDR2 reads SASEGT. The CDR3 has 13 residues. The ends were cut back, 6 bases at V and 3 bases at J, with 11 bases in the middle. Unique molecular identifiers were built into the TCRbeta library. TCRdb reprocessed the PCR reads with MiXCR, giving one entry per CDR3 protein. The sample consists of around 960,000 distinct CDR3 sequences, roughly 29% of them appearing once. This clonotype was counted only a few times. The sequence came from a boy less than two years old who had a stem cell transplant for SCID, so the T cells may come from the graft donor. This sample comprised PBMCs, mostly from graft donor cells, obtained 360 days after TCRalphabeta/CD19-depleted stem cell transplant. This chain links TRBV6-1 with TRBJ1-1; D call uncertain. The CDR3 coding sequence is TGTGCCAGCAGGGTGGGAGGGTACACTGAAGCTTTCTTT. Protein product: CASRVGGYTEAFF.